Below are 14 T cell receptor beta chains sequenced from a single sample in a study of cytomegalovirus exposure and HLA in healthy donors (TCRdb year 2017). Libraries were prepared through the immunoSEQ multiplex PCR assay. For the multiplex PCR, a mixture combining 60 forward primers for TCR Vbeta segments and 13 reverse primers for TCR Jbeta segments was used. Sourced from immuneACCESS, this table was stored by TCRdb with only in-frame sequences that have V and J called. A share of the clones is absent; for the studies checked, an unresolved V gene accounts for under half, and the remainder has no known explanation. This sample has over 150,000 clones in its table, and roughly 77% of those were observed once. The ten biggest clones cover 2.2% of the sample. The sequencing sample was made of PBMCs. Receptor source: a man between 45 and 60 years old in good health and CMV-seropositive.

This chain's CDR3 is CASSFHRDSYEQYF. CDR3 coding DNA: TGTGCCAGCAGCTTCCACAGGGATTCCTACGAGCAGTACTTC. The chain has TRBV7-2 and TRBJ2-7; possibly TRBD1 for D (6 bases). The CDR3 consists of 14 residues. Trimming removed 3 bases at V and 1 base at J, with 10 bases between. Per germline, CDR1 SGHTA and CDR2 FQGNSA.

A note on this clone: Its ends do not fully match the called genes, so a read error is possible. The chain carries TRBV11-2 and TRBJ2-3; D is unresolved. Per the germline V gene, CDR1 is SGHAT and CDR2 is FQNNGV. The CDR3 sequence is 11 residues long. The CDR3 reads CASSSVGAFGF. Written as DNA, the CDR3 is TGTGCCAGCAGCTCGGTAGGAGCGTTCGGTTTT. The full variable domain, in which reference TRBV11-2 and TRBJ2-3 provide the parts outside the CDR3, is EAGVAQSPRYKIIEKRQSVAFWCNPISGHATLYWYQQILGQGPKLLIQFQNNGVVDDSQLPKDRFSAERLKGVDSTLKIQPAKLEDSAVYLCASSSVGAFGFGPGTRLTVL.

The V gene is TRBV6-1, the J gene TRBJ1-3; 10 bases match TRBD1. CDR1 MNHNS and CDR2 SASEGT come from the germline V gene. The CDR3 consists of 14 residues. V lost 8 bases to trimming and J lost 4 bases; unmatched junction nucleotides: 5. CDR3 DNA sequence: TGTGCCAGCTTAGACAGGGGGCGGGGAAACACCATATATTTT. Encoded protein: CASLDRGRGNTIYF.

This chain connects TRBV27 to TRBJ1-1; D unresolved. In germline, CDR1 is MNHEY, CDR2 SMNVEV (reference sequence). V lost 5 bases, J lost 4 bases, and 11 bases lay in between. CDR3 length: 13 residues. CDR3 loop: CASSRGISTEAFF. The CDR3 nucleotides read TGTGCCAGCAGTAGAGGGATCTCCACTGAAGCTTTCTTT.

CDR3 residues: CASRLRGGADQETQYF. CDR3 DNA: TGTGCCAGCAGGCTGCGAGGGGGGGCAGACCAAGAGACCCAGTACTTC. The chain uses TRBV28 and TRBJ2-5; tentative D call: TRBD2 (7 bases). V dropped 6 bases and J dropped 0 bases, with 17 bases sitting between them. The CDR3 contains 16 residues. Germline CDR1 MDHEN, CDR2 SYDVKM.

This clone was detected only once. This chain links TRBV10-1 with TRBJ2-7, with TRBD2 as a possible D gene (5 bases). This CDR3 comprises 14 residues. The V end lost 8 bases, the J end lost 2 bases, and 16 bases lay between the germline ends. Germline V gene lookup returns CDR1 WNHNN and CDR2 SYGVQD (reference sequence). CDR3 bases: TGCGCCAGCTCCGAGAGGGTCGCGGCCTACGAGCAGTACTTC. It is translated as CASSERVAAYEQYF.

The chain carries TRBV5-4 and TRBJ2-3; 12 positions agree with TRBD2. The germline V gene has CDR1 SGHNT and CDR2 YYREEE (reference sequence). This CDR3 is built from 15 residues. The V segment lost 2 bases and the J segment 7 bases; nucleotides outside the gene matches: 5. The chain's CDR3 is CASSFLAGGGNTQYF. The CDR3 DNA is TGTGCCAGCAGCTTTCTAGCGGGGGGGGGAAATACGCAGTATTTT.

The CDR3 loop reads CASSQGLYGANVLTF. CDR3 coding DNA: TGCGCCAGCAGCCAAGGTTTATATGGGGCCAACGTCCTGACTTTC. The chain combines TRBV4-3 with TRBJ2-6; D is undetermined. The germline V and J ends were trimmed by 1 base and 3 bases, with 7 bases remaining between them. The CDR3 spans 15 residues. CDR1 is LGHNA and CDR2 is YSLEER in the germline V gene.

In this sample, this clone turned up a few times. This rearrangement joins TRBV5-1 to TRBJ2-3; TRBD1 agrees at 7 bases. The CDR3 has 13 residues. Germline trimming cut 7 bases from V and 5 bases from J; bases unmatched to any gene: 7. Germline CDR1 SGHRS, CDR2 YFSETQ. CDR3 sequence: CASETGSGDTQYF. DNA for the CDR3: TGCGCCAGCGAGACAGGGTCCGGAGATACGCAGTATTTT.

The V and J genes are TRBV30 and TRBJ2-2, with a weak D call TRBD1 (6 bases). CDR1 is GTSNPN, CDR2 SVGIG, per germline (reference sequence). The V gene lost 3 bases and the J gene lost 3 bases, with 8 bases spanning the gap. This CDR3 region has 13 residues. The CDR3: CAWSYRDTGELFF. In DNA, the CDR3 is TGTGCCTGGAGCTACAGGGACACCGGGGAGCTGTTTTTT.

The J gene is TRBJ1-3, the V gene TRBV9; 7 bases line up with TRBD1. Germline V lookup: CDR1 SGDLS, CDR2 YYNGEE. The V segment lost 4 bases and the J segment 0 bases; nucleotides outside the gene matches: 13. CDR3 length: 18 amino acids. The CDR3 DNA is TGTGCCAGCAGCTCCGACCTTACCCGGGACAGCTCTGGAAACACCATATATTTT. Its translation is CASSSDLTRDSSGNTIYF.

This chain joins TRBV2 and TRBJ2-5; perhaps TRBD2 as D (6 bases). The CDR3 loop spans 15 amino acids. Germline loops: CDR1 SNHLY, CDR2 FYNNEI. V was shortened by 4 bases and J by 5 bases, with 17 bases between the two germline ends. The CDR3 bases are TGTGCCAGCAGTGGTCGGGGGAGCCCGAGGGAGACCCAGTACTTC. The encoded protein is CASSGRGSPRETQYF.

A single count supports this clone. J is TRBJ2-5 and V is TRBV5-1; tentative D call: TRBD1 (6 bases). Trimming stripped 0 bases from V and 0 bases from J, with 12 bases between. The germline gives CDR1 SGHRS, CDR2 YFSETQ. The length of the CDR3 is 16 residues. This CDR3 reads CASSLVGGQYQETQYF. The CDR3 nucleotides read TGCGCCAGCAGCTTGGTAGGGGGTCAGTACCAAGAGACCCAGTACTTC.

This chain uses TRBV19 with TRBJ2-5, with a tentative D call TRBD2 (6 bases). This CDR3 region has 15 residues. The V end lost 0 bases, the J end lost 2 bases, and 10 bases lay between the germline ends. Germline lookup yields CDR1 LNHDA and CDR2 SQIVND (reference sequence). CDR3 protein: CASSIDGGNQETQYF. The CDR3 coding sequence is TGTGCCAGTAGTATAGACGGAGGGAATCAAGAGACCCAGTACTTC. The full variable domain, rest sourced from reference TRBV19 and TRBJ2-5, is DGGITQSPKYLFRKEGQNVTLSCEQNLNHDAMYWYRQDPGQGLRLIYYSQIVNDFQKGDIAEGYSVSREKKESFPLTVTSAQKNPTAFYLCASSIDGGNQETQYFGPGTRLLVL.